The T cell receptor beta chain under discussion was sequenced for a study of post-analysis software for immune sequencing data. Study-level background: Patients with relapsing-remitting, secondary progressive and progressive-relapsing multiple sclerosis courses were all represented.

The TCR beta cDNA libraries contained unique molecular identifiers. Once 1 to 10 million T cells were used, about half a million cDNA molecules resulted. TCRdb itself ran the PCR reads through MiXCR, one entry per CDR3 protein. The data contain some 450,000 distinct CDR3 sequences, under 55% of them singletons. The CDR3 loop spans 14 amino acids. V was trimmed by 5 bases and J by 0 bases, leaving 11 bases between them. The germline CDR1 and CDR2 sequences are SQVTM and ANQGSEA. The table lists this clonotype with a few counts. What it binds is not known. Study results and limitations: By F measure, samples from a shared preparation batch strongly co-clustered. Controls had lower frequencies than patients of roughly five TRBV segments, which included TRBV5-6, TRBV5-1 and TRBV20-1. Those with multiple sclerosis, the patient group, showed significantly lower normalized Chao1 diversity than controls.

The sample consisted of blood. This receptor was taken from a girl aged 10-17 years with multiple sclerosis. The V and J genes are TRBV29-1 and TRBJ2-1; no clear D. The CDR3 coding sequence is TGCAGCGTTCTTGGCGGTAGCTCCTACAATGAGCAGTTCTTC. It specifies CSVLGGSSYNEQFF.